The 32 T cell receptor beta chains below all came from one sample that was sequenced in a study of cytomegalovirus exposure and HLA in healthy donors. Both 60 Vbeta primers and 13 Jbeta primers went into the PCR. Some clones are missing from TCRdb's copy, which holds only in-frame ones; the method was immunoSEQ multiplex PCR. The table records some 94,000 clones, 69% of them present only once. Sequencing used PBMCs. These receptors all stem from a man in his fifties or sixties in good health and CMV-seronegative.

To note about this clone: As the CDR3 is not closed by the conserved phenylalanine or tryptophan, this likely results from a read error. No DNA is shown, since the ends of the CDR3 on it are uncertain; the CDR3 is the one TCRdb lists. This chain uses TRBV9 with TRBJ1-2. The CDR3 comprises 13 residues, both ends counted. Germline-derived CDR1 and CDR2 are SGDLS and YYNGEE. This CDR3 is CASSPRGGYGYTV.

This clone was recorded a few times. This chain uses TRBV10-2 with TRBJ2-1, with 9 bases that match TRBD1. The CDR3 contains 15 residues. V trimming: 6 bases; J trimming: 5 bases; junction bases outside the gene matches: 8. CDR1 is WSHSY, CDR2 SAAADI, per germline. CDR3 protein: CASSLGTGLNNEQFF. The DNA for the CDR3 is TGCGCCAGCAGCCTCGGGACAGGGCTAAACAATGAGCAGTTCTTC.

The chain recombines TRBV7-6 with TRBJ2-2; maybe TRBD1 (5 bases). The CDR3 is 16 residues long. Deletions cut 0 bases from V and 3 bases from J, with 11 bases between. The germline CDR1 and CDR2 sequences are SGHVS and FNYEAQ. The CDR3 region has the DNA TGTGCCAGCAGCTTAGCCCTCGACAGACACACCGGGGAGCTGTTTTTT. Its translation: CASSLALDRHTGELFF.

The CDR3 nucleotides read TGTGCCTGGAGTGTCCGACAGCCGTTATTGAACACTGAAGCTTTCTTT. It encodes CAWSVRQPLLNTEAFF. This sequence joins TRBV30 and TRBJ1-1; a possible D gene is TRBD1 (5 bases). The CDR3 consists of 16 residues. V was shortened by 0 bases and J by 0 bases, with 14 bases between the two germline ends. In germline, CDR1 is GTSNPN, CDR2 SVGIG (reference sequence).

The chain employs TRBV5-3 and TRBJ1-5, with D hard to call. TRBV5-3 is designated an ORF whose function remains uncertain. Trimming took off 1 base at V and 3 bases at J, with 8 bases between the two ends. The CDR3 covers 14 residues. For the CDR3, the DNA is TGTGCCAGAAGCTTGAGGTGGGCCAATCAGCCCCAGCATTTT. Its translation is CARSLRWANQPQHF.

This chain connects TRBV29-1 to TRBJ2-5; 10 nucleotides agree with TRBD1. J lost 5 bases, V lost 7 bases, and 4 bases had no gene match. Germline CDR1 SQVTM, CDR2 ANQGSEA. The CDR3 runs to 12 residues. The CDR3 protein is CSARTGGETQYF. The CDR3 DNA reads TGCAGCGCCAGGACAGGGGGGGAGACCCAGTACTTC.

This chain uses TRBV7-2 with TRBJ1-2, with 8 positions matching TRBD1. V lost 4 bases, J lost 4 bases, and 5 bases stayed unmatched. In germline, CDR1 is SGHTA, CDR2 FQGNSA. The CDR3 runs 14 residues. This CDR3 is CASSSRQGSYGYTF. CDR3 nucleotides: TGTGCCAGCAGCTCACGACAGGGGAGCTATGGCTACACCTTC.

CDR3 in amino acids: CASSTGGAGNEKLFF. The CDR3 region has the DNA TGTGCCAGCTCCACTGGGGGGGCCGGTAATGAAAAACTGTTTTTT. This rearrangement joins TRBV5-4 to TRBJ1-4; D may be TRBD1 (6 bases). V was cut by 7 bases and J by 4 bases, with 17 bases left in between. CDR3 length: 15 residues. The V gene's germline CDR1 is SGHNT and CDR2 YYREEE (reference sequence).

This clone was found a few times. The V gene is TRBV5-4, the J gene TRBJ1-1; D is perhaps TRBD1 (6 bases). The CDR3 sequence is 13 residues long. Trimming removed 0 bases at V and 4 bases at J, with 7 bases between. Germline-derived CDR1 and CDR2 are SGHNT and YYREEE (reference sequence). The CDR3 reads CASSLDRVTEAFF. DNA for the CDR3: TGTGCCAGCAGCTTGGACAGGGTCACTGAAGCTTTCTTT.

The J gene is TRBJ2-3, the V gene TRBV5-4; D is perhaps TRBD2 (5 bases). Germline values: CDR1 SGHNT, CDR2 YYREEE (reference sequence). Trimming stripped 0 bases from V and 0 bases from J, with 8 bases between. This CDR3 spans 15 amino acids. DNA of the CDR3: TGTGCCAGCAGCTTGGGGGGAGCTAGCACAGATACGCAGTATTTT. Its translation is CASSLGGASTDTQYF.

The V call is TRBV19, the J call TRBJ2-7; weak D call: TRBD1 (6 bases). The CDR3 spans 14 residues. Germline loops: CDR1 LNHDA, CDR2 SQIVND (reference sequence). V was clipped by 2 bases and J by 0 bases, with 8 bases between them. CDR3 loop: CASSIRGSSYEQYF. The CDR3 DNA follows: TGTGCCAGTAGTATAAGGGGGAGCTCCTACGAGCAGTACTTC.

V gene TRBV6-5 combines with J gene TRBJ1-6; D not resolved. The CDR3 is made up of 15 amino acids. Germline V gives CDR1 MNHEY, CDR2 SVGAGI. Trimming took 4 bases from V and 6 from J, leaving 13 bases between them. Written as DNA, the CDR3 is TGTGCCAGCAGTTTCGTTGAGGGAACTAATTCACCCCTCCACTTT. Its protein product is CASSFVEGTNSPLHF.

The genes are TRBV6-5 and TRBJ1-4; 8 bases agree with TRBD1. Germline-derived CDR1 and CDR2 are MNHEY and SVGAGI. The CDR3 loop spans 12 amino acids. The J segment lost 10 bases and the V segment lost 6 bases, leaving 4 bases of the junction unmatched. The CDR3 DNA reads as TGTGCCAGCAGAACAGGGACAGGAAAACTGTTTTTT. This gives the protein CASRTGTGKLFF.

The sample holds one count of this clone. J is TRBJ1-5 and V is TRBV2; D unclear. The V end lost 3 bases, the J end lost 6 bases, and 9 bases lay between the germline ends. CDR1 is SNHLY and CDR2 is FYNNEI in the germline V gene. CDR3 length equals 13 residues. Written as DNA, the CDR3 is TGTGCCAGCAGTGATACAGAGAGTCAGCCCCAGCATTTT. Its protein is CASSDTESQPQHF.

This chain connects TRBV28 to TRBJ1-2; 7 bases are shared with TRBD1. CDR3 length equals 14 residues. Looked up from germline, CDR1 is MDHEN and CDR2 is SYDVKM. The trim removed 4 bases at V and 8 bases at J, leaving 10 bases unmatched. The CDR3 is CASSSPTGNGGYTF. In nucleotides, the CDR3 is TGTGCCAGCAGTTCGCCGACAGGGAACGGAGGCTACACCTTC.

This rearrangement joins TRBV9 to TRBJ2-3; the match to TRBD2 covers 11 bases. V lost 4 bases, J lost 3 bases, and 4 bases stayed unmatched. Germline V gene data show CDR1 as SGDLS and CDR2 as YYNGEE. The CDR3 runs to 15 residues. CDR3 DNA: TGTGCCAGCAGCTTGACTAGCGGGAAGACAGATACGCAGTATTTT. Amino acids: CASSLTSGKTDTQYF.

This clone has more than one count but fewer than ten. CDR3 amino acids: CASSTLLASTYNEQFF. The CDR3 DNA reads TGTGCCAGCAGCACCCTACTAGCGTCAACCTACAATGAGCAGTTCTTC. The rearrangement uses TRBV11-3 and TRBJ2-1; 7 positions agree with TRBD2. V was pared by 5 bases and J by 2 bases, with 9 bases of the junction left unmatched. The CDR3 contains 16 residues. CDR1 and CDR2 from the germline V gene are SGHNT and YENEEA.

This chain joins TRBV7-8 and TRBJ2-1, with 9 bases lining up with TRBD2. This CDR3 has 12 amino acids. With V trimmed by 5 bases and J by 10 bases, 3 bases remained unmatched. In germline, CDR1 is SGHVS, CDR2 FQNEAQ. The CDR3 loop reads CASSQTSGEQFF. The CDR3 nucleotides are TGTGCCAGCAGCCAGACTAGCGGAGAGCAGTTCTTC.

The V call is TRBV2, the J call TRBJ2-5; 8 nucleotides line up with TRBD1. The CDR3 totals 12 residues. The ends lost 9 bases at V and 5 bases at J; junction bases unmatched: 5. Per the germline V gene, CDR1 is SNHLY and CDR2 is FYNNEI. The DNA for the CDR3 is TGTGCCAGTCAGGGGGCTGGCGAGACCCAGTACTTC. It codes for CASQGAGETQYF.

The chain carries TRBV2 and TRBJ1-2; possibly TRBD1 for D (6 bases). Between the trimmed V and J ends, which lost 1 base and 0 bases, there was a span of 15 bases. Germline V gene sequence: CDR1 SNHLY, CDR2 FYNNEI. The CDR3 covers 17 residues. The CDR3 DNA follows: TGTGCCAGCAGTGAAGACAGGGCGTATCAAGCTAACTATGGCTACACCTTC. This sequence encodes CASSEDRAYQANYGYTF.

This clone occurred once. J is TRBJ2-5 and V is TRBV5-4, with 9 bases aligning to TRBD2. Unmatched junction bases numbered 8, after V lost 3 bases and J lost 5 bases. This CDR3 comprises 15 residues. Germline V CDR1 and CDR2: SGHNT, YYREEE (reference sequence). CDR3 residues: CASSSRTSVVETQYF. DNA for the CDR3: TGTGCCAGCAGCTCACGGACTAGCGTTGTCGAGACCCAGTACTTC.

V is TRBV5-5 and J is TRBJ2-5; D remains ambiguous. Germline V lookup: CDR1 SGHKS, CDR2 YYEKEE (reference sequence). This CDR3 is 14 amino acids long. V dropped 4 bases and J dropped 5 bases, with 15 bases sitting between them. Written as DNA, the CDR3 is TGTGCCAGCAGCGAATGGCCCCTCGGGGAGACCCAGTACTTC. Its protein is CASSEWPLGETQYF.

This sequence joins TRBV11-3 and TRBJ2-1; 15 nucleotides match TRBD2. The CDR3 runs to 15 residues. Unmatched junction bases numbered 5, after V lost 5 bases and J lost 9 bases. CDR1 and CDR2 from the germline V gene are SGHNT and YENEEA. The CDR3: CASSQSGLAGGEQFF. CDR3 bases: TGTGCCAGCAGCCAGTCGGGACTAGCGGGAGGTGAGCAGTTCTTC.

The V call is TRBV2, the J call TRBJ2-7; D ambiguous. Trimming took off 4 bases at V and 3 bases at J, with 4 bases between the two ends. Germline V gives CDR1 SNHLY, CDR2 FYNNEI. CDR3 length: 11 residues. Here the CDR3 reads CASSVHYEQYV. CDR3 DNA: TGTGCCAGCAGTGTTCACTACGAGCAGTACGTC.

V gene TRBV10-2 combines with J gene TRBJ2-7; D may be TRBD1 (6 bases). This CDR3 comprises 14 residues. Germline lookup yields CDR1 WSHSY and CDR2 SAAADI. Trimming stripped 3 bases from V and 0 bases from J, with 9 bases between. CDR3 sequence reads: CASSDQGISYEQYV. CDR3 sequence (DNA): TGCGCCAGCAGTGATCAGGGGATCTCCTACGAGCAGTACGTC.

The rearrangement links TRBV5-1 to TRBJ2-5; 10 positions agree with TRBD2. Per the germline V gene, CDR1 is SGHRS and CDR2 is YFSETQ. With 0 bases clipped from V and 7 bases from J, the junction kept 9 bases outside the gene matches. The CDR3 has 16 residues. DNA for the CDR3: TGCGCCAGCAGCTTGGCCGCTAGCGGGGGAGTCGGGACCCAGTACTTC. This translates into CASSLAASGGVGTQYF.

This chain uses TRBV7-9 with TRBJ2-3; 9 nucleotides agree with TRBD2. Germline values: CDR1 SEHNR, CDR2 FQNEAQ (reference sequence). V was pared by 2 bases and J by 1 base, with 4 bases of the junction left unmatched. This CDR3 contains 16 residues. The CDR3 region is CASSLMGGGGTDTQYF. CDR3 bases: TGTGCCAGCAGCTTAATGGGCGGGGGGGGCACAGATACGCAGTATTTT.

The CDR3 DNA reads as TGCGCCAGCAGCTCCCACCCGGGGGGCGGAGAGACCCAGTACTTC. Protein sequence: CASSSHPGGGETQYF. The chain couples TRBV5-1 to TRBJ2-5, with a possible D match to TRBD2 (7 bases). The CDR3 extends over 15 amino acids. The germline V and J ends were trimmed by 3 bases and 4 bases, with 16 bases remaining between them. Germline V gene sequence: CDR1 SGHRS, CDR2 YFSETQ.

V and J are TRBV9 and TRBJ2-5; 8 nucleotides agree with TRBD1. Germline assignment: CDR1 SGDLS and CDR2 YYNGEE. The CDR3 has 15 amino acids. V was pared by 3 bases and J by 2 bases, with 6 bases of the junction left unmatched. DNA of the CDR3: TGTGCCAGCAGCGCCGACAGGGGACCGCAAGAGACCCAGTACTTC. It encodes CASSADRGPQETQYF.

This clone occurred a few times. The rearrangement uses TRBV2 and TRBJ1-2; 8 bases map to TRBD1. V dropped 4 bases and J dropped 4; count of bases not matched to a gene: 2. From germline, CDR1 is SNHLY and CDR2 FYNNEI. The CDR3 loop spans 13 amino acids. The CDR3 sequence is CASSGTGGYGYTF. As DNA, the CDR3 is TGTGCCAGCAGTGGAACAGGGGGCTATGGCTACACCTTC.

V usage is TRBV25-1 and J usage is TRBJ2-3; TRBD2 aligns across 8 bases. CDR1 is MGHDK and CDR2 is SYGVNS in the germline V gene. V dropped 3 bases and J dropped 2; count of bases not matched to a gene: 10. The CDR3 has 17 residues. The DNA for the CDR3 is TGTGCCAGCAGTGACCCCAGGGGCGGGGGGTCCACAGATACGCAGTATTTT. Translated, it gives CASSDPRGGGSTDTQYF.

The chain's CDR3 is CASTNYPRQGPTNEKLFF. CDR3 DNA: TGTGCCAGCACCAACTACCCCCGACAGGGGCCAACTAATGAAAAACTGTTTTTT. The gene calls are TRBV5-5 and TRBJ1-4; 8 bases line up with TRBD1. Germline V gene lookup returns CDR1 SGHKS and CDR2 YYEKEE (reference sequence). This CDR3 comprises 18 residues. The ends lost 6 bases at V and 0 bases at J; junction bases unmatched: 13.